This TCR beta chain was recovered during a study of cytomegalovirus exposure and HLA in healthy donors. Study conclusions and caveats: An analysis done earlier found most TCR beta V segments productive about 87% or about 30% of the time. Later analysis showed most CMV-associated TCR beta chains appearing HLA-restricted. The authors listed around 150 TCR beta chains as cytomegalovirus-associated.

V lost 5 bases, J lost 4 bases, and 3 bases stayed unmatched. Germline V gene lookup returns CDR1 MNHEY and CDR2 SMNVEV (reference sequence). The CDR3 is 14 amino acids. PCR was performed using 60 Vbeta and 13 Jbeta primers. Measured with immunoSEQ multiplex PCR; TCRdb has only the in-frame clones, and not every one. The data hold 150,000 to 200,000 clones, with about 80% observed a single time. A remark on this clone: Its antigen is unidentified.

The chain recombines TRBV27 with TRBJ2-5, with 11 bases aligning to TRBD2. The TCR sequence derives from a man aged 35 to 55 in good health and CMV-seronegative. What was sequenced was PBMCs. CDR3 amino acids: CASSPLAGAETQYF. The DNA for the CDR3 is TGTGCCAGCAGTCCACTAGCGGGAGCAGAGACCCAGTACTTC.